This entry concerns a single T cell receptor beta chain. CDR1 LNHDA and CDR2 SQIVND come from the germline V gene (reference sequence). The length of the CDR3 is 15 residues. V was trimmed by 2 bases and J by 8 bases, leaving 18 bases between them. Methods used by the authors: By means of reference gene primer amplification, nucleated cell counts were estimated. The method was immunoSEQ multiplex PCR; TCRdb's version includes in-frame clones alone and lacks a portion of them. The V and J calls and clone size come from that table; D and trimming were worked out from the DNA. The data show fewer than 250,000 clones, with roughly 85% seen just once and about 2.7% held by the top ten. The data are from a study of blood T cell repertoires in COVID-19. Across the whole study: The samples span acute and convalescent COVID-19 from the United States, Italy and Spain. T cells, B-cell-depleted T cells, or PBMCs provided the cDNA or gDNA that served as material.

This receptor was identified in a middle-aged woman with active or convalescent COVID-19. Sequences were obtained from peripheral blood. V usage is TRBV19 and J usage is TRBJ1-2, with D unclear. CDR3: CASSILIGDFFGYTF. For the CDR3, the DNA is TGTGCCAGTAGTATATTGATCGGAGATTTCTTCGGCTACACCTTC.